The entry below gives a single T cell receptor beta chain sequence along with its context. Its antigen remains unidentified. A much larger clone is a single base away; this may be a read error. This record belongs to a study of T cells in Graves' hyperthyroidism and ophthalmopathy. Study-wide results and caveats: Blood samples included most of the expanded thyroid clonotypes exceeding 0.001.

This CDR3 has 13 amino acids. Germline loops: CDR1 MDHEN, CDR2 SYDVKM. TCR beta CDR3 sequences were amplified from RNA transcripts. HTBI primers drove first-round RT-PCR of the TCR CDR3. TCRdb reprocessed the multiplex PCR reads with MiXCR, giving one entry per CDR3 protein. Of 340,000 or so distinct CDR3 sequences detected, 21% appear once; the ten largest clones hold 50%. Sequencing used blood. The sequence came from a woman in her forties or fifties with Graves' hyperthyroidism. The rearrangement uses TRBV28 and TRBJ1-2; 8 nucleotides match TRBD1. In DNA, the CDR3 is TGTGCCGGCAGACAGGGGTTCAACTATGGCTACACCTTC. Encoded protein: CAGRQGFNYGYTF.